This passage covers 10 T cell receptor beta chains from one sample sequenced in a study of vaccination and CD4 T cells after COVID-19. Treatment denoted: roughly 11-day PBMC culture with coronavirus spike peptide pools or control peptides (ViraFEST assay). The Oncomine TCR Beta short-read assay was what sequenced the DNA obtained from cultured CD4+ T cells. TCRdb reprocessed the PCR reads via MiXCR and lists one record per CDR3 protein. This sample has about 13,000 distinct CDR3 sequences, with approximately 40% found just once. The antigens these receptors bind are not known. What was sequenced was CD4+ T cells from blood, cultured in vitro. These receptor sequences come from a human donor who had recovered from COVID-19.

The rearrangement uses TRBV20-1 and TRBJ1-2, with 9 bases aligning to TRBD1. CDR1 DFQATT and CDR2 SNEGSKA come from the germline V gene (reference sequence). This CDR3 comprises 13 residues. Trimming cost V 5 bases and J 2 bases; bases outside gene matches: 3. CDR3 loop: CSAPQGANYGYTF. DNA of the CDR3: TGCAGTGCTCCACAGGGGGCAAACTATGGCTACACCTTC.

This clonotype appeared a few times. V usage is TRBV20-1 and J usage is TRBJ2-1, with D perhaps given as TRBD1 or TRBD2 (6 bases each). The V end lost 1 base, the J end lost 0 bases, and 10 bases lay between the germline ends. Germline-derived CDR1 and CDR2 are DFQATT and SNEGSKA (reference sequence). The CDR3 consists of 15 residues. CDR3 sequence (DNA): TGCAGTGCTAGAGGGGGGGCCGGCTCCTACAATGAGCAGTTCTTC. Protein sequence: CSARGGAGSYNEQFF.

This sequence joins TRBV27 and TRBJ1-2, with unresolved D. Germline lookup yields CDR1 MNHEY and CDR2 SMNVEV (reference sequence). Trimming removed 6 bases at V and 4 bases at J, with 9 bases between. The CDR3 is 12 amino acids. CDR3 loop: CASSGRRYGYTF. The CDR3 DNA reads as TGTGCCAGCAGCGGACGGCGCTATGGCTACACCTTC.

In its sample, this clonotype was seen a few times. V usage is TRBV7-2 and J usage is TRBJ2-5, with 8 bases aligning to TRBD1. Germline V lookup: CDR1 SGHTA, CDR2 FQGNSA. The CDR3 runs to 14 residues. V shed 4 bases, J shed 5 bases, and the junction held 6 bases outside the gene matches. The DNA for the CDR3 is TGTGCCAGCAGCTCCCCCAGGGGGCTTGAGACCCAGTACTTC. Its protein product is CASSSPRGLETQYF.

A note on this clonotype: No conserved phenylalanine or tryptophan ends this CDR3, so it is likely a read error. The chain carries TRBV7-2 and TRBJ2-7; D remains ambiguous. The V gene's germline CDR1 is SGHTA and CDR2 FQGNSA. Trimming removed 2 bases from V and 3 bases from J, with 8 bases in between. The CDR3 is 13 residues long. The CDR3: CASSLSVHYEQYL. DNA for the CDR3: TGTGCCAGCAGCTTATCGGTACACTACGAGCAGTACCTC.

The sample holds a few counts of this clonotype. The chain employs TRBV20-1 and TRBJ1-1; 8 nucleotides line up with TRBD1. The V segment lost 5 bases and the J segment 5 bases; nucleotides outside the gene matches: 4. Germline CDR1 and CDR2: DFQATT and SNEGSKA (reference sequence). The CDR3 extends over 12 amino acids. The CDR3 sequence: CSAQQGETEAFF. The DNA for the CDR3 is TGCAGTGCTCAACAGGGGGAGACTGAAGCTTTCTTT.

This sequence joins TRBV6-5 and TRBJ2-5, with 10 nucleotides matching TRBD2. Germline V gene lookup returns CDR1 MNHEY and CDR2 SVGAGI. The V and J ends lost 2 bases and 5 bases, in that order; junction bases with no gene match: 8. The CDR3 runs 16 residues. CDR3 sequence reads: CASSYPLAGGSETQYF. The CDR3 DNA reads as TGTGCCAGCAGTTACCCATTAGCGGGGGGCTCGGAGACCCAGTACTTC.

This clonotype was detected once. V gene TRBV5-4 combines with J gene TRBJ1-3; unclear D gene. Germline-derived CDR1 and CDR2 are SGHNT and YYREEE (reference sequence). This CDR3 is built from 16 residues. Deletions cut 0 bases from V and 0 bases from J, with 10 bases between. CDR3 in DNA: TGTGCCAGCAGCTTGGACGGCCGACACTCTGGAAACACCATATATTTT. It codes for CASSLDGRHSGNTIYF.

The chain recombines TRBV6-1 with TRBJ1-2; unclear D gene. Trimming left V 6 bases short and J 7 bases short, with 15 bases between. Looked up from germline, CDR1 is MNHNS and CDR2 is SASEGT. The CDR3 has 13 amino acids. The CDR3 region has the DNA TGTGCCAGCAGGACAACCTCTGGAGGTGGCTACACCTTC. As protein: CASRTTSGGGYTF.

This sequence joins TRBV19 and TRBJ1-1, with D possibly TRBD1 on 6 matching bases. The germline V and J ends were trimmed by 2 bases and 5 bases, with 18 bases remaining between them. Per germline, CDR1 LNHDA and CDR2 SQIVND (reference sequence). This CDR3 has 16 amino acids. The CDR3, as DNA: TGTGCCAGTAGTATATACTTACGGACAGCCTCAACTGAAGCTTTCTTT. Translation: CASSIYLRTASTEAFF.